A selection of T cell receptor beta chains follows, all from one sample in a study of blood T cell repertoires in COVID-19. This table comes from immunoSEQ multiplex PCR, and its TCRdb copy is limited to in-frame clones, with some not included. The table lists about 300,000 clones, around 88% of them singletons. The sample comprised peripheral blood. The receptor source for this set is a woman aged 45-59 years with acute or convalescent COVID-19. Both conserved end residues are trimmed from each CDR3.

J gene	V gene	CDR3 protein
TRBJ1-2	TRBV9	ASSGTTGGAYGYT
TRBJ2-1	TRBV10-3	AIVRGQGYNEQF
TRBJ2-3	TRBV5-8	ASSFGGVSDTQY
TRBJ1-6	TRBV18	ASSWDRGNSPLH
TRBJ1-4	TRBV19	ASSPGDSVGFIGKLF
TRBJ1-3	TRBV5-1	ASSLAGNSGNTIY
TRBJ2-5	TRBV3-1/TRBV3-2	ASSQAAGEETQY
TRBJ2-2	TRBV5-4	ASSFIGQSNTGELF
TRBJ1-1	TRBV5-1	ASSRQGDGNTEAF
TRBJ2-1	TRBV5-1	ASSRDLYNEQF
TRBJ1-4	TRBV27	ASSPQSPIQKLF
TRBJ2-5	TRBV25-1	ASSEGAGGETQY
TRBJ1-4	TRBV5-5	ASSLETGGYEKLF
TRBJ1-2	TRBV7-9	ASSLGSPIYGYT
TRBJ1-1	TRBV30	AWSSRWRRGTNTEAF
TRBJ2-7	TRBV9	ASSPGGGEQY
TRBJ2-6	TRBV19	ASRRLGTGDSGANVLT
TRBJ1-1	TRBV7-6	ASSLGGTGLGPEAF